Below, one T cell receptor beta chain is given with its context. The antigen is not known. The record originates from a study of vaccination and CD4 T cells after COVID-19. An Oncomine TCR Beta short-read assay was used to sequence the DNA from cultured CD4+ T cells. Via MiXCR, TCRdb re-called the PCR reads, giving one row per CDR3 protein. The table has under 20,000 distinct CDR3 sequences, 50% to 65% seen once. This CDR3 is 13 amino acids long. The germline gives CDR1 SGHRS, CDR2 YFSETQ. V was pared by 7 bases and J by 2 bases, with 11 bases between. Treatment given: approximately nine-day PBMC culture with coronavirus spike peptide pools or control peptides (ViraFEST assay).

The specimen sequenced was CD4+ T cells from blood, cultured in vitro. This receptor was identified in a human donor who had recovered from COVID-19. This rearrangement joins TRBV5-1 to TRBJ2-3, with D hard to call. The DNA of the CDR3 is TGCGCCAGCGGTACAGAAAACACAGATACGCAGTATTTT. Encoded protein: CASGTENTDTQYF.